What follows are 17 T cell receptor beta chains derived from one specimen sequenced in a study of blood T cells in healthy people across ages. Through a sample-barcoded 5' primer and a J-beta primer mix, a second PCR was run for roughly 6 to 11 cycles. TCRdb itself ran the 5' RACE reads through MiXCR, one entry per CDR3 protein. The sample carries over 600,000 distinct CDR3 sequences, 35% to 60% recorded once. Sequenced: blood. All receptors come from a man aged 80 or over in good health.

The V call is TRBV20-1, the J call TRBJ1-1; D is perhaps TRBD1 (5 bases). V was cut by 5 bases and J by 1 base, with 11 bases left in between. The CDR3 runs 13 residues. Germline V gene sequence: CDR1 DFQATT, CDR2 SNEGSKA (reference sequence). DNA of the CDR3: TGCAGTGCTCCTGGACAAACGAACACTGAAGCTTTCTTT. This codes for CSAPGQTNTEAFF.

Turning to this clonotype: A single base separates this from a much larger clone, so it may be a read error. The chain combines TRBV6-5 with TRBJ1-6; 7 positions agree with TRBD1. This CDR3 comprises 20 residues. Germline CDR1 and CDR2: MNHEY and SVGAGI. In DNA, the CDR3 is TGTGCCAACAGTTCCAAAGCTCCGGGACAGACAAGCTCCTATAATTCACCCCTCCACTTT. The encoded protein is CANSSKAPGQTSSYNSPLHF.

The V and J genes are TRBV3-1 and TRBJ2-1, with 10 bases identical to TRBD1. This CDR3 has 17 amino acids. The junction had 9 bases not matched to a gene; V was cut back by 2 bases and J by 5 bases. The V gene's germline CDR1 is LGHDT and CDR2 YNNKEL (reference sequence). The CDR3 region is CASSQFRGTGANNEQFF. CDR3 coding DNA: TGTGCCAGCAGCCAATTCCGCGGGACAGGGGCGAACAATGAGCAGTTCTTC.

As DNA, the CDR3 is TGTGCCAGCACCCCCGACGGAGCTAACTATGGCTACACCTTC. Amino acid sequence: CASTPDGANYGYTF. This chain links TRBV27 with TRBJ1-2; D gene unclear. This CDR3 contains 14 residues. Germline values: CDR1 MNHEY, CDR2 SMNVEV (reference sequence). V lost 7 bases and J 0 bases, leaving 12 bases between the germline ends.

This clonotype was detected a few times. The genes are TRBV11-2 and TRBJ2-1, with 9 bases lining up with TRBD2. V dropped 5 bases and J dropped 2; count of bases not matched to a gene: 10. The V gene's germline CDR1 is SGHAT and CDR2 FQNNGV. CDR3 length: 17 residues. CDR3 nucleotides: TGTGCCAGCAGCCGGATTCGACTAGCGGCTCCCTACAATGAGCAGTTCTTC. Protein: CASSRIRLAAPYNEQFF.

The chain joins TRBV5-1 to TRBJ2-5; the D gene is possibly TRBD2 (5 bases). Trimming pared 7 bases from V and 5 bases from J, leaving 18 bases between. The CDR3 loop spans 14 amino acids. Looked up from germline, CDR1 is SGHRS and CDR2 is YFSETQ. CDR3 protein: CASAPGRGGETQYF. CDR3 in DNA: TGCGCCAGCGCCCCCGGACGGGGTGGCGAGACCCAGTACTTC.

The chain links TRBV7-2 to TRBJ1-1; TRBD1 might be the D (6 bases). Germline values: CDR1 SGHTA, CDR2 FQGNSA. The CDR3 covers 14 residues. Trimming stripped 2 bases from V and 7 bases from J, with 14 bases between. Written as DNA, the CDR3 is TGTGCCAGCAGCTTACAGGGGTCGATAGATGAAGCTTTCTTT. Encoded protein: CASSLQGSIDEAFF.

This chain connects TRBV5-1 to TRBJ2-1; 10 bases agree with TRBD2. The trim removed 0 bases at V and 4 bases at J, leaving 4 bases unmatched. CDR1 is SGHRS, CDR2 YFSETQ, per germline. The CDR3 spans 16 residues. CDR3 nucleotides: TGCGCCAGCAGCTTGGATGTGACTAGCGGGTACAATGAGCAGTTCTTC. This gives the protein CASSLDVTSGYNEQFF.

V gene TRBV5-1 combines with J gene TRBJ2-4; 7 positions agree with TRBD1. The end of the DNA fits TRBJ2-7 better, so the J call may be wrong. The germline gives CDR1 SGHRS, CDR2 YFSETQ. This CDR3 is 15 amino acids long. CDR3 protein: CASSLLGQGEYEQYF. CDR3 sequence (DNA): TGCGCCAGCAGCTTGCTAGGCCAGGGGGAATACGAGCAGTACTTC.

Comments on this clonotype: One junction end does not reproduce the germline sequence, and a read error may be involved. The genes are TRBV7-9 and TRBJ2-6; possibly TRBD1 for D (5 bases). This CDR3 spans 16 amino acids. Germline CDR1 and CDR2: SEHNR and FQNEAQ (reference sequence). CDR3 in DNA: TGTGCCAGCAGCTTAGCGCTGGGTTCTGGGGCCGACGTCCTGACTTTC. As protein: CASSLALGSGADVLTF.

CDR3 in DNA: TGTGCCACCAGCAGAGACCTCCGACAGGCTGGGGCCAACGTCCTGACTTTC. The encoded protein is CATSRDLRQAGANVLTF. The chain joins TRBV15 to TRBJ2-6; TRBD1 might be the D (6 bases). The germline CDR1 and CDR2 sequences are LNHNV and YYDKDF (reference sequence). V lost 0 bases, J lost 2 bases, and 11 bases lay in between. The CDR3 sequence is 17 residues long.

The rearrangement uses TRBV4-2 and TRBJ2-1; 13 bases fit TRBD2. The CDR3 runs to 15 residues. CDR1 is LGHNA and CDR2 is YNFKEQ in the germline V gene. V shed 4 bases and J 6 bases; nucleotides not matched to a gene: 3. The CDR3 spells CASSPWTSGSNEQFF. CDR3 coding DNA: TGTGCCAGCAGCCCCTGGACTAGCGGGAGCAATGAGCAGTTCTTC.

This chain uses TRBV5-6 with TRBJ2-1; D might be TRBD2 (6 bases). Trimming shortened V by 0 bases and J by 2 bases, and 12 bases separated the two germline ends. The CDR3 contains 16 residues. In germline, CDR1 is SGHDT, CDR2 YYEEEE. The CDR3 DNA reads TGTGCCAGCAGCTTGGTCAGGGAGGTAGCCTACAATGAGCAGTTCTTC. The encoded protein is CASSLVREVAYNEQFF.

The chain uses TRBV20-1 and TRBJ2-5, with D possibly being TRBD2 (5 bases). Per the germline V gene, CDR1 is DFQATT and CDR2 is SNEGSKA (reference sequence). Trimming took 7 bases from V and 4 from J, leaving 13 bases between them. The CDR3 totals 12 residues. CDR3 coding DNA: TGCAGTGTCACGAGGGAAGGAGAGACCCAGTACTTC. This sequence encodes CSVTREGETQYF.

Concerning this clonotype itself: A much larger clone lies a single base off, so this may be a read error. The genes are TRBV27 and TRBJ2-1; 10 nucleotides line up with TRBD2. Germline loops: CDR1 MNHEY, CDR2 SMNVEV (reference sequence). V shed 3 bases and J 10 bases; nucleotides not matched to a gene: 12. CDR3 length equals 16 residues. The CDR3 reads CASSLLAGVVLKEQFF. CDR3 nucleotides: TGTGCCAGCAGTTTGCTAGCGGGGGTAGTTCTTAAGGAGCAGTTCTTC.

The chain combines TRBV20-1 with TRBJ1-6; 7 nucleotides align to TRBD1. The CDR3 extends over 13 amino acids. In germline, CDR1 is DFQATT, CDR2 SNEGSKA (reference sequence). V dropped 6 bases and J dropped 7; count of bases not matched to a gene: 6. CDR3 residues: CSANDRANSPLHF. In nucleotides, the CDR3 is TGCAGTGCCAACGACAGGGCAAATTCACCCCTCCACTTT.

The chain recombines TRBV5-1 with TRBJ1-2; D remains ambiguous. Looked up from germline, CDR1 is SGHRS and CDR2 is YFSETQ. CDR3 length equals 14 residues. The V and J ends lost 5 bases and 3 bases respectively, with 14 bases between them. CDR3 coding DNA: TGCGCCAGCAGGGAGGGCGGCGATGACTATGGCTACACCTTC. Encoded protein: CASREGGDDYGYTF.